A selection of T cell receptor beta chains follows, all from one sample in a study of cytotoxic CD8 clonotypes in ibrutinib-treated CLL. Sequencing was performed with immunoSEQ multiplex PCR; in TCRdb, only in-frame clones are kept and a portion is missing. This table holds some 350,000 clones, roughly 67% found once. The source material was PBMCs, sampled after 36 months of ibrutinib treatment. These receptors originate from a human donor with chronic lymphocytic leukemia. The CDR3 runs from the conserved cysteine through the conserved F or W. D genes are given only for firm matches. Clone size, where shown, is once, few, many, or a class for clones that have expanded.

J,D,V,size,CDR3,DNA
TRBJ1-4,TRBD1,TRBV5-6,-,CASSGPGQTNEKLFF,TGTGCCAGCAGCGGACCGGGACAGACGAATGAAAAACTGTTTTTT
TRBJ2-7,-,TRBV7-8,-,CASIQRGYYEQYF,TGTGCCAGCATCCAGCGCGGGTACTACGAGCAGTACTTC
TRBJ1-3,TRBD1,TRBV9,-,CASSVGRGLGNTIYF,TGTGCCAGCAGCGTAGGTAGGGGGCTAGGAAACACCATATATTTT
TRBJ1-2,-,TRBV4-3,-,CASSPIRTTNYGYAF,TGCGCCAGCAGCCCCATCCGGACAACCAACTATGGCTACGCCTTC
TRBJ2-5,TRBD2,TRBV18,-,CASSPGLAGAEETQYF,TGTGCCAGCTCACCGGGACTAGCGGGGGCGGAAGAGACCCAGTACTTC
TRBJ1-2,TRBD1,TRBV13,few,CASSYGTGGPGYTF,TGTGCCAGCAGCTACGGGACAGGGGGCCCTGGCTACACCTTC
TRBJ2-3,TRBD1,TRBV29-1,-,CSGKGQGHADTQYF,TGCAGCGGGAAGGGACAGGGTCATGCAGATACGCAGTATTTT
TRBJ2-7,TRBD2,TRBV7-2,few,CASSLVAGGLYEQYF,TGTGCCAGCAGCTTAGTAGCGGGAGGCCTATACGAGCAGTACTTC
TRBJ2-5,TRBD1,TRBV6-6,-,CASSSRQGETQYF,TGTGCCAGCAGTTCGCGACAGGGGGAGACCCAGTACTTC
TRBJ1-2,-,TRBV29-1,-,CSVETGYGYTF,TGCAGCGTTGAGACCGGCTATGGCTACACCTTC
TRBJ2-2,TRBD1,TRBV11-1,-,CASSSDRGQAGELFF,TGTGCCAGCAGCTCTGACAGGGGACAAGCCGGGGAGCTGTTTTTT
TRBJ2-1,TRBD2,TRBV4-1,-,CASSRGTSGTKTSYNEQFF,TGCGCCAGCAGCCGAGGGACTAGCGGCACCAAAACCTCCTACAATGAGCAGTTCTTC
TRBJ1-1,-,TRBV2,-,CASSEGIVGWDLDTEAFF,TGTGCCAGCAGTGAAGGGATAGTGGGCTGGGATTTGGACACTGAAGCTTTCTTT
TRBJ1-5,-,TRBV28,-,CASSSYIGQPQHF,TGTGCCAGCAGTTCTTACATTGGACAGCCCCAGCATTTT
TRBJ2-6,-,TRBV4-3,few,CASSHGSGANVLTF,TGCGCCAGCAGCCACGGGTCTGGGGCCAACGTCCTGACTTTC
TRBJ2-3,TRBD2,TRBV5-6,-,CASSLGGLVPDTQYF,TGTGCCAGCAGCTTGGGCGGACTAGTGCCAGATACGCAGTATTTT
TRBJ2-7,TRBD1,TRBV4-3,-,CASSQHPGQTYEQYF,TGCGCCAGCAGCCAGCATCCGGGACAGACCTACGAGCAGTACTTC
TRBJ2-5,-,TRBV18,-,CASSQHRETQYF,TGTGCCAGCTCACAACACCGAGAGACCCAGTACTTC
TRBJ1-5,TRBD1,TRBV2,-,CASRRRTGIDNQPQHF,TGTGCCAGCAGGAGGAGGACAGGGATCGACAATCAGCCCCAGCATTTT
TRBJ2-7,TRBD2,TRBV19,-,CASSTQAGGPYEQYF,TGTGCCAGTAGTACCCAAGCGGGAGGCCCCTACGAGCAGTACTTC
TRBJ2-3,-,TRBV9,-,CASSVGRLLDTQYF,TGTGCCAGCAGCGTAGGCAGACTGCTAGATACGCAGTATTTT
TRBJ2-2,-,TRBV29-1,-,CSVDFSGANTGELFF,TGCAGCGTTGATTTTAGCGGAGCGAACACCGGGGAGCTGTTTTTT
TRBJ1-5,-,TRBV28,-,CASSFRAPYGGINQPQHF,TGTGCCAGCAGTTTTCGGGCACCTTATGGGGGCATCAATCAGCCCCAGCATTTT
TRBJ1-6,TRBD1,TRBV5-1,few,CASSLSVGTGHNSPLHF,TGCGCCAGCAGCTTGTCGGTTGGGACAGGGCACAATTCACCCCTCCACTTT
TRBJ2-6,-,TRBV4-1,few,CASSQGGGLVSSGANVLTF,TGCGCCAGCAGCCAGGGAGGCGGTCTGGTTAGCTCTGGGGCCAACGTCCTGACTTTC
TRBJ1-1,-,TRBV4-1,-,CASSQPIMNTEAFF,TGCGCCAGCAGCCAACCAATAATGAACACTGAAGCTTTCTTT
TRBJ2-7,TRBD1,TRBV27,-,CASSVGRGEQYF,TGTGCCAGCAGTGTTGGCAGGGGGGAGCAGTACTTC
TRBJ1-5,-,TRBV6-6,-,CASSRYSNQPQHF,TGTGCCAGCAGCCGTTATAGCAATCAGCCCCAGCATTTT
TRBJ2-5,TRBD1,TRBV9,-,CASNRQGEETQYF,TGTGCCAGCAATAGACAGGGGGAAGAGACCCAGTACTTC
TRBJ2-6,-,TRBV18,-,CASSPMGAGTGANVLTF,TGTGCCAGCTCACCGATGGGGGCGGGAACTGGGGCCAACGTCCTGACTTTC
TRBJ1-6,-,TRBV10-3,-,CAISESESYNSPLHF,TGTGCCATCAGTGAGTCGGAGTCCTATAATTCACCCCTCCACTTT
TRBJ2-5,-,TRBV4-1,-,CASSLGALRETQYF,TGCGCCAGCAGTCTAGGGGCCCTAAGGGAGACCCAGTACTTC
TRBJ1-2,-,TRBV11-2,-,CASSPTPGAYGYTF,TGTGCCAGCAGCCCAACCCCTGGGGCCTATGGCTACACCTTC
TRBJ2-1,-,TRBV2,-,CASRGNEQFF,TGTGCCAGCAGGGGAAATGAGCAGTTCTTC
TRBJ2-7,-,TRBV7-9,few,CASSFGTWGSYEQYF,TGTGCCAGCAGCTTTGGTACGTGGGGGTCCTACGAGCAGTACTTC
TRBJ2-7,TRBD2,TRBV28,-,CASSSTGLPSYEQYF,TGTGCCAGCAGTTCAACGGGACTACCAAGCTACGAGCAGTACTTC
TRBJ2-3,-,TRBV11-1,-,CASGLPTGAWTDTQYF,TGTGCCAGCGGACTCCCGACGGGGGCATGGACAGATACGCAGTATTTT
TRBJ1-2,-,TRBV7-9,few,CASSLPNGDHYGYTF,TGTGCCAGCAGCTTACCCAATGGAGACCACTATGGCTACACCTTC
TRBJ2-5,-,TRBV5-6,few,CASSFGREETQYF,TGTGCCAGCAGCTTCGGCAGGGAAGAGACCCAGTACTTC
TRBJ2-3,TRBD2,TRBV7-3,-,CASSLGGLADTQYF,TGTGCCAGCAGCTTGGGAGGGCTTGCAGATACGCAGTATTTT
TRBJ1-2,-,TRBV5-4,-,CASRAPANYGYTF,TGTGCCAGCAGGGCACCAGCTAACTATGGCTACACCTTC